These T cell receptor beta chains were read from a single sample in a study of beta chain features in type 1 diabetes. The assay was immunoSEQ multiplex PCR, and TCRdb's table has in-frame clones only and misses some. The table lists hundreds of thousands of clones, around 15% of them singletons, with 0.02% to 0.025% in the top ten. Sequenced input: naive CD4+ T cells from blood. The origin of the receptors is a man younger than 35 with type 1 diabetes. The CDR3 runs from the conserved cysteine through the conserved F or W. The order of the fields is V gene, J gene, D gene, clone size, CDR3 protein, CDR3 DNA. A D gene is named only where the DNA matches it firmly. Rows may omit the clone size; those that give it use once, few, many or a size class.

TRBV6-1	TRBJ2-7	-	few	CASSGLLSQQYF	TGTGCCAGCAGTGGACTATTGAGCCAGCAGTACTTC
TRBV10-1	TRBJ2-5	TRBD2	few	CASSETPGLAEGETQYF	TGCGCCAGCAGTGAGACACCGGGACTAGCAGAGGGGGAGACCCAGTACTTC
TRBV9	TRBJ2-1	-	-	CASSVASAGGNEQFF	TGTGCCAGCAGCGTAGCTTCGGCCGGAGGGAATGAGCAGTTCTTC
TRBV4-1	TRBJ2-7	-	few	CASSQGDVSSYEQYF	TGCGCCAGCAGCCAAGGTGACGTAAGCTCCTACGAGCAGTACTTC
TRBV7-9	TRBJ1-4	TRBD1	few	CASSSRQGAATNEKLFF	TGTGCCAGCAGCTCAAGACAGGGGGCGGCAACTAATGAAAAACTGTTTTTT
TRBV5-1	TRBJ2-1	TRBD1	few	CASSYSGTGPDNEQFF	TGCGCCAGCAGCTATTCCGGGACAGGGCCGGACAATGAGCAGTTCTTC
TRBV7-9	TRBJ2-2	TRBD1	-	CASSSRTGVTGELFF	TGTGCCAGCAGCTCCCGGACAGGGGTTACCGGGGAGCTGTTTTTT
TRBV2	TRBJ2-5	TRBD1	few	CASSGQGAWETQYF	TGTGCCAGCAGTGGGCAGGGGGCTTGGGAGACCCAGTACTTC
TRBV30	TRBJ2-1	TRBD2	few	CAWRARLASGEQFF	TGTGCCTGGAGAGCCAGACTAGCATCGGGTGAGCAGTTCTTC
TRBV11-2	TRBJ2-1	TRBD2	few	CASSLVGGGYNEQFF	TGTGCCAGCAGCTTAGTAGGCGGGGGCTACAATGAGCAGTTCTTC
TRBV14	TRBJ1-3	-	few	CASSQLTFGDTIYF	TGTGCCAGCAGCCAATTAACCTTTGGAGATACCATATATTTT
TRBV18	TRBJ1-1	TRBD1	-	CASSPRTGNTEAFF	TGTGCCAGCTCACCACGGACAGGGAATACTGAAGCTTTCTTT
TRBV19	TRBJ2-1	TRBD2	few	CASTSGGSSYNEQFF	TGTGCCAGCACTAGCGGGGGTAGCTCCTACAATGAGCAGTTCTTC
TRBV27	TRBJ2-7	-	-	CASSLLPEYYEQYF	TGTGCCAGCAGTTTATTACCGGAGTACTACGAGCAGTACTTC
TRBV19	TRBJ1-6	-	-	CASSMGIAPSPLHF	TGTGCCAGTAGTATGGGCATCGCCCCATCACCCCTCCACTTT
TRBV30	TRBJ2-5	-	-	CAWAGGFETQYF	TGTGCCTGGGCGGGCGGTTTTGAGACCCAGTACTTC
TRBV4-1	TRBJ2-3	TRBD2	few	CASSQGTSGDTSTDTQYF	TGCGCCAGCAGCCAAGGGACTAGCGGGGATACTAGCACAGATACGCAGTATTTT
TRBV28	TRBJ2-7	-	few	CASSLPSSYEQYF	TGTGCCAGCAGCCTACCTAGCTCCTACGAGCAGTACTTC
TRBV5-1	TRBJ2-1	-	few	CASSLGGTAGNEQFF	TGCGCCAGCAGCTTGGGCGGGACAGCTGGAAATGAGCAGTTCTTC
TRBV4-1	TRBJ1-2	-	few	CASSQDAPNGYTF	TGCGCCAGCAGCCAAGACGCCCCAAATGGCTACACCTTC
TRBV11-3	TRBJ2-3	-	few	CASSARTDTQYF	TGTGCCAGCAGCGCCCGCACAGATACGCAGTATTTT
TRBV30	TRBJ2-2	-	few	CASPRGTTGELFF	TGTGCCTCCCCCAGAGGGACCACCGGGGAGCTGTTTTTT
TRBV10-1	TRBJ2-4	TRBD1	few	CASSDGTGRNIQYF	TGCGCCAGCAGTGACGGGACAGGAAGGAACATTCAGTACTTC
TRBV4-1	TRBJ2-1	-	-	CASSQVVRGPLYNEQFF	TGCGCCAGCAGCCAAGTGGTACGGGGGCCCTTATACAATGAGCAGTTCTTC
TRBV30	TRBJ1-6	-	-	CAWSIGGRVNSPLHF	TGTGCCTGGAGTATAGGAGGCAGGGTGAACTCACCCCTCCACTTT
TRBV29-1	TRBJ1-2	-	-	CSVEPGDYGYTF	TGCAGCGTTGAGCCCGGAGACTATGGCTACACCTTC
TRBV25-1	TRBJ1-4	TRBD1	-	CASSPPVGQGVEKLFF	TGTGCCAGCAGTCCCCCTGTGGGACAGGGGGTTGAAAAACTGTTTTTT
TRBV19	TRBJ1-2	-	few	CANCTGEGGYTF	TGTGCCAATTGCACGGGGGAGGGCGGCTACACCTTC
TRBV5-1	TRBJ2-7	TRBD1	-	CASSLEGQDSEQYF	TGCGCCAGCAGCTTGGAGGGACAGGATAGCGAGCAGTACTTC
TRBV15	TRBJ1-4	TRBD1	-	CATSRDNRTGVNEKLFF	TGTGCCACCAGCAGAGATAATAGGACAGGTGTTAATGAAAAACTGTTTTTT
TRBV14	TRBJ1-2	-	few	CASSQATVNYGYTF	TGTGCCAGCAGCCAAGCCACAGTCAACTATGGCTACACCTTC
TRBV23-1	TRBJ1-5	-	few	CASSRRGAGRSNQPQHF	TGCGCCAGCAGTCGTCGGGGGGCAGGTCGTAGCAATCAGCCCCAGCATTTT
TRBV7-9	TRBJ1-2	-	-	CASSARDGYTF	TGTGCCAGCAGCGCTAGAGATGGCTACACCTTC
TRBV25-1	TRBJ2-3	-	-	CASSEVTGIGTDTQYF	TGTGCCAGCAGTGAAGTCACAGGGATTGGCACAGATACGCAGTATTTT
TRBV7-9	TRBJ2-2	-	-	CASSPRGSGELFF	TGTGCCAGCAGCCCGCGGGGTTCCGGGGAGCTGTTTTTT
TRBV6-1	TRBJ2-6	TRBD1	once	CASSDLGQFFSGANVLTF	TGTGCCAGCAGTGATTTGGGACAGTTTTTCTCTGGGGCCAACGTCCTGACTTTC
TRBV14	TRBJ2-1	-	few	CASSQDLPVFYNEQFF	TGTGCCAGCAGCCAAGATCTACCAGTGTTCTACAATGAGCAGTTCTTC
TRBV28	TRBJ1-2	-	-	CASSLGTNYGYTF	TGTGCCAGCAGTTTAGGGACCAACTATGGCTACACCTTC
TRBV18	TRBJ1-1	-	few	CASSPQRELNTEAFF	TGTGCCAGCTCACCACAGAGGGAATTGAACACTGAAGCTTTCTTT
TRBV6-5	TRBJ2-5	TRBD1	-	CASSLQGTDSSTQYF	TGTGCCAGCAGTCTACAGGGGACCGACTCCTCGACCCAGTACTTC
TRBV5-6	TRBJ1-1	-	-	CASSLVPTMNTEAFF	TGTGCCAGCAGCTTGGTACCGACAATGAACACTGAAGCTTTCTTT
TRBV2	TRBJ1-4	-	-	CASSDGRYSEKLFF	TGTGCCAGCAGTGACGGCAGGTATTCAGAAAAACTGTTTTTT
TRBV10-2	TRBJ2-7	-	-	CASSESPGSYEQYF	TGCGCCAGCAGTGAGTCCCCTGGCTCCTACGAGCAGTACTTC
TRBV6-5	TRBJ2-1	-	-	CASSQTPGASEQFF	TGTGCCAGCAGTCAGACCCCGGGGGCAAGTGAGCAGTTCTTC
TRBV28	TRBJ2-1	-	-	CASSPTPSTETDNEQFF	TGTGCCAGCAGTCCAACCCCCTCGACGGAGACAGACAATGAGCAGTTCTTC
TRBV7-2	TRBJ2-1	-	-	CASSSPPVYNEQFF	TGTGCCAGCAGCTCTCCACCCGTTTACAATGAGCAGTTCTTC
TRBV5-1	TRBJ2-7	TRBD2	-	CASSGGPNEQYF	TGCGCCAGCTCGGGGGGGCCAAACGAGCAGTACTTC
TRBV5-1	TRBJ2-5	-	-	CASSLAAGPQETQYF	TGCGCCAGCAGCTTGGCCGCCGGGCCCCAAGAGACCCAGTACTTC